A selection of T cell receptor beta chains follows, all from one sample in a study of CD8+CD57+ T cells in acquired aplastic anemia. TCRdb re-called the reads through MiXCR, storing one row per CDR3 protein. This table has 120,000 or so distinct CDR3 sequences, 58% appearing once. Material: sorted CD4+, CD8+, or CD8+CD57+ T cells (not recorded which) from PBMCs. Receptor source: a human donor with aplastic anemia. Each CDR3 is given with its conserved first and last residue. D genes are given only for firm matches. A row's size may be missing; if present it is once, few, many or a size class.

J,D,size,V,DNA,CDR3
TRBJ2-5,TRBD2,many,TRBV12-3/TRBV12-4,TGTGCCAGCTCTCCCGGGACTAGCGGCGAGACCCAGTACTTC,CASSPGTSGETQYF
TRBJ1-1,NA,NA,TRBV12-3/TRBV12-4,TGTGCCAGCAGTTCTATGAGCACCCCGGATAAAGGTTCGGTGGCTTTCTTT,CASSSMSTPDKGSVAFF
TRBJ2-5,TRBD2,NA,TRBV7-9,TGTGCCAGCAGCTTACACGGACTAGCGGGAGAGACCCAGTACTTC,CASSLHGLAGETQYF
TRBJ1-6,NA,few,TRBV7-9,TGTGCCAGCAGCTTCGCAGGGCGAGCTTCACCCCTCCACTTT,CASSFAGRASPLHF
TRBJ2-3,NA,many,TRBV10-3,TGTGCCATCAGTGAGTCTCTAGCAGCCACAGATACGCAGTATTTT,CAISESLAATDTQYF
TRBJ1-5,TRBD1,many,TRBV2,TGTGCCAGCAGCGGAGACAGGGCGGGAGGCAATCAGCCCCAGCATTTT,CASSGDRAGGNQPQHF
TRBJ1-2,NA,once,TRBV10-3,TGTGCCATCAGTGAGTCAGGGGGGACTATAGGCTACACCTTC,CAISESGGTIGYTF
TRBJ1-3,NA,NA,TRBV15,TGTGCCACCAGCAGAGACAGGGCGGGAAACACCATATATTTT,CATSRDRAGNTIYF
TRBJ1-2,NA,NA,TRBV11-3,TGTGCCAGCAGCCTTAACTATGGCTACACCTTC,CASSLNYGYTF
TRBJ1-5,NA,few,TRBV6-2/TRBV6-3,TGTGCCAGCAGTTACGGGGCAGAGCCCCAGCATTTT,CASSYGAEPQHF
TRBJ2-7,NA,NA,TRBV29-1,TGCAGCGTTGAAGATCCCCCAGATGAGCAGTACTTC,CSVEDPPDEQYF
TRBJ2-7,NA,NA,TRBV7-9,TGTGCCAGCAGCTTGGGACGGGGGCTCACCGGCGAGCAGTACTTC,CASSLGRGLTGEQYF
TRBJ2-1,NA,many,TRBV5-4,TGTGCCAGCAGCTTGGACCGGGCCGGGAGTAGGGGTGAGCAGTTCTTC,CASSLDRAGSRGEQFF
TRBJ1-1,TRBD1,many,TRBV6-1,TGTGCCAGCAGTAGGGACAGGTCTAATCCTGAAGCTTTCTTT,CASSRDRSNPEAFF
TRBJ1-1,TRBD1,NA,TRBV2,TGTGCCAGCAGCCTGACAGGGAAGAACACTGAAGCTTTCTTT,CASSLTGKNTEAFF
TRBJ2-7,NA,many,TRBV10-1,TGCGCCAGCAGTGAGTCCTGGGGGGACGAGCAGTACTTC,CASSESWGDEQYF
TRBJ2-1,NA,NA,TRBV29-1,TGCAGCGTTGATCCCGGAGTCGGCTCCTACAATGAGCAGTTCTTC,CSVDPGVGSYNEQFF
TRBJ2-3,TRBD2,few,TRBV25-1,TGTGCCAGCAGTGAAGGGGGGGGAGCAGATACGCAGTATTTT,CASSEGGGADTQYF
TRBJ2-5,NA,many,TRBV7-6,TGTGCCAGCAGCTTAGCGCGGGCAGAGACCCAGTACTTC,CASSLARAETQYF
TRBJ1-1,NA,NA,TRBV19,TGTGCCAGTAGTATAGACGGGGGGACTGAAGCTTTCTTT,CASSIDGGTEAFF
TRBJ2-3,NA,NA,TRBV3-1,TGTGCCAGCAGCCTCTACACAGGTACGCAGTATTTT,CASSLYTGTQYF
TRBJ1-2,TRBD1,NA,TRBV10-3,TGTGCCATCAGTGAGGGGACAGACTTTGGGTATGGCTACACCTTC,CAISEGTDFGYGYTF
TRBJ1-5,NA,NA,TRBV15,TGTGCCACCAGCAGAGAGGTCAGCAATCAGCCCCAGCATTTT,CATSREVSNQPQHF
TRBJ2-6,NA,few,TRBV20-1,TGCAGTGCTCCCTCGGCGCCCTCTGGGGCCAACGTCCTGACTTTC,CSAPSAPSGANVLTF
TRBJ2-7,TRBD1,NA,TRBV2,TGTGCCAGCAGCGTCATTACAGGGGGCGAGCAGTACTTC,CASSVITGGEQYF
TRBJ2-3,NA,many,TRBV7-9,TGTGCCAGCAGCTTAGTTCAAGGGTCCACAGATACGCAGTATTTT,CASSLVQGSTDTQYF
TRBJ1-5,TRBD1,NA,TRBV10-2,TGCGCCAGCAGTGAGTGGGGACAGAGCAATCAGCCCCGGCATTTT,CASSEWGQSNQPRHF
TRBJ2-7,NA,NA,TRBV24-1,TGTGCCACCGACCGGGACTTGGGTTACGAGCAGTACTTC,CATDRDLGYEQYF
TRBJ1-2,NA,many,TRBV9,TGTGCCAGCAGCGCGGGGGATGGCTACACCTTC,CASSAGDGYTF
TRBJ2-2,NA,many,TRBV20-1,TGCAGTGCTACGCTCGACACGAATACCGGGGAGCTGTTTTTT,CSATLDTNTGELFF
TRBJ1-2,TRBD1,many,TRBV19,TGTGCCAGCAACCCAACTGAGGACAGGTCTTTTGGCTACACCTTC,CASNPTEDRSFGYTF
TRBJ2-7,NA,NA,TRBV2,TGTGCCAGCAGTGAGGGCCCTCTAAGCTCCTACGAGCAGTACTTC,CASSEGPLSSYEQYF
TRBJ1-1,NA,NA,TRBV5-1,TGCGCCAGCAGCTTGGAAGGGTACAGGGACTACGAAGCTTTCTTT,CASSLEGYRDYEAFF
TRBJ1-5,NA,few,TRBV24-1,TGTGCCACCAGTGCGAGGGGACCGAATCAGCCCCAGCATTTT,CATSARGPNQPQHF
TRBJ1-2,NA,NA,TRBV15,TGTGCCGCCAGCAGTGAAAGGTGGGGCTACACCTTC,CAASSERWGYTF
TRBJ2-4,TRBD1,many,TRBV2,TGTGCCAGCAGTGCAAGGGTACAGGGGAAGTACTTC,CASSARVQGKYF
TRBJ2-7,NA,NA,TRBV6-1,TGTGCCAGCAGCCTCTCAATAAGTACGGCCTACGAGCAGTACTTC,CASSLSISTAYEQYF
TRBJ1-1,NA,NA,TRBV7-2,TGTGCCAGCAGCTTATTTAGGTCGAACACTGAAGCTTTCTTT,CASSLFRSNTEAFF
TRBJ2-7,NA,NA,TRBV2,TGTGCCAGCAGTGATTTAGTCCCGTACGAGCAGTACTTC,CASSDLVPYEQYF
TRBJ1-2,TRBD1,NA,TRBV12-3/TRBV12-4,TGTGCCAGCAGTTTAGTTTTGGGACAGGGGTATGGGGTCGGCTATGGCTACACCTTC,CASSLVLGQGYGVGYGYTF
TRBJ2-7,NA,many,TRBV27,TGTGCCAGCAGTTTAGCCTCGGGCTACGAGCAGTACTTC,CASSLASGYEQYF
TRBJ2-3,NA,NA,TRBV7-3,TGTGCCAGCAGCCAGATAGCGGAGCAGTATTTT,CASSQIAEQYF
TRBJ2-7,NA,few,TRBV7-2,TGTGCCAGCAGTCGTTCAGGGTACGAGCAGTACTTC,CASSRSGYEQYF
TRBJ1-1,NA,NA,TRBV7-9,TGTGCCAGCAGGAACTTCCGGAGGGACACTGAAGCTTTCTTT,CASRNFRRDTEAFF
TRBJ2-7,NA,NA,TRBV15,TGTGCCAGCAGCCAATACGGGACACACACCTACGAGCAGTACTTC,CASSQYGTHTYEQYF
TRBJ1-2,TRBD1,NA,TRBV11-3,TGTGCCAGCAGCTTCGCCAACAGGGGTACCTTC,CASSFANRGTF
TRBJ1-1,NA,NA,TRBV7-9,TGTGCCAGCAGCCCCGGGGATTACACTGAAGCTTTCTTT,CASSPGDYTEAFF
TRBJ2-5,NA,NA,TRBV5-8,TGTGCCAGCAGCTTCTTTACCCTACAAGAGACCCAGTACTTC,CASSFFTLQETQYF
TRBJ1-1,NA,NA,TRBV4-1,TGCGCCAGCAGCCAAGTCCTTTCCGGCAGGGTTTACACTGAAGCTTTCTTT,CASSQVLSGRVYTEAFF
TRBJ1-1,NA,NA,TRBV25-1,TGTGCCAGCAGCTTGGGTTCCAGGAGGAACACTGAAGCTTTCTTT,CASSLGSRRNTEAFF
TRBJ2-5,TRBD2,NA,TRBV14,TGTGCCAGCAGAATTAGCGGGTCAGTGGAGACCCAGTACTTC,CASRISGSVETQYF
TRBJ2-7,NA,NA,TRBV20-1,TGCAGTTTATTCTCTAGGGGGGGGCCCCAGAGGAGGGAGCAGTACTTC,CSLFSRGGPQRREQYF
TRBJ2-7,NA,NA,TRBV7-9,TGCGCCAGCAGCTTAACTTGGAAGGAGCAGTACTTC,CASSLTWKEQYF